One sample yielded the 30 T cell receptor beta chains listed below, sequenced in a study of technical replicates of blood from a few donors. Only in-frame clones appear in the TCRdb table, and some are missing; sequencing was by immunoSEQ multiplex PCR. The data show about 72,000 clones, roughly 92% seen once. Input material: T cells isolated from PBMCs. The receptors derive from a human donor in good health.

V is TRBV30 and J is TRBJ1-5; D unresolved. The CDR3 length is 14 residues. The V end lost 3 bases, the J end lost 0 bases, and 9 bases lay between the germline ends. The germline CDR1 and CDR2 sequences are GTSNPN and SVGIG (reference sequence). The CDR3 loop is CAWRVQSSNQPQHF. In DNA, the CDR3 is TGTGCCTGGAGAGTACAGAGTAGCAATCAGCCCCAGCATTTT.

The chain has TRBV7-9 and TRBJ2-3; 8 bases fit TRBD1. The V gene's germline CDR1 is SEHNR and CDR2 FQNEAQ (reference sequence). With 4 bases clipped from V and 4 bases from J, the junction kept 4 bases outside the gene matches. The CDR3 is made up of 14 amino acids. The CDR3, as DNA: TGTGCCAGCAGCTGGACAGGGACGGCAGATACGCAGTATTTT. It encodes CASSWTGTADTQYF.

The chain is built from TRBV30 and TRBJ2-7, with a possible D match to TRBD1 (5 bases). The germline V gene has CDR1 GTSNPN and CDR2 SVGIG (reference sequence). Trimming took 4 bases from V and 3 from J, leaving 7 bases between them. The CDR3 spans 11 residues. CDR3 sequence: CAWKRGYEQYF. In nucleotides, the CDR3 is TGTGCCTGGAAAAGGGGCTACGAGCAGTACTTC.

This sequence joins TRBV5-1 and TRBJ2-3; 7 bases match TRBD1. The ends lost 9 bases at V and 5 bases at J; junction bases unmatched: 9. Germline loops: CDR1 SGHRS, CDR2 YFSETQ. This CDR3 comprises 13 residues. The DNA for the CDR3 is TGCGCCACTCGGGACAGACAGGAAGATACGCAGTATTTT. Translating gives CATRDRQEDTQYF. Full variable domain (missing parts from reference TRBV5-1 and TRBJ2-3): KAGVTQTPRYLIKTRGQQVTLSCSPISGHRSVSWYQQTPGQGLQFLFEYFSETQRNKGNFPGRFSGRQFSNSRSEMNVSTLELGDSALYLCATRDRQEDTQYFGPGTRLTVL.

This chain uses TRBV2 with TRBJ1-4; D uncertain. The CDR3 covers 14 residues. Germline V gene lookup returns CDR1 SNHLY and CDR2 FYNNEI. The V end was cut by 0 bases, the J end by 5 bases, with 7 bases between. The CDR3 sequence is CASSEAAWNEKLFF. CDR3 sequence (DNA): TGTGCCAGCAGTGAAGCCGCGTGGAATGAAAAACTGTTTTTT.

With regard to this clone: The sample contains more than one DNA sequence encoding this CDR3. The rearrangement joins TRBV6-5 to TRBJ2-7; 10 nucleotides align to TRBD1. Germline trimming cut 2 bases from V and 3 bases from J; bases unmatched to any gene: 1. The CDR3 consists of 14 residues. Germline-derived CDR1 and CDR2 are MNHEY and SVGAGI. As DNA, the CDR3 is TGTGCCAGCAGTTACGGACAGGGGGGCTACGAGCAGTACTTC. It codes for CASSYGQGGYEQYF.

V gene TRBV6-5 combines with J gene TRBJ2-7; TRBD2 matches at 9 bases. This CDR3 is 15 amino acids long. The germline gives CDR1 MNHEY, CDR2 SVGAGI. With V trimmed by 5 bases and J by 4 bases, 9 bases remained unmatched. The DNA for the CDR3 is TGTGCCAGCAGTCCCCTCAAGCGGGAGGTGTACGAGCAGTACTTC. Translation gives CASSPLKREVYEQYF.

The V gene is TRBV29-1, the J gene TRBJ1-1; 7 bases line up with TRBD1. Trimming removed 5 bases from V and 3 bases from J; junction bases left unmatched: 6. The CDR3 totals 13 residues. The germline V gene encodes CDR1 SQVTM and CDR2 ANQGSEA. CDR3 in amino acids: CSVRTGGDTEAFF. The CDR3 nucleotides are TGCAGCGTTAGGACAGGTGGGGACACTGAAGCTTTCTTT.

In DNA, the CDR3 is TGTGCCTGCCTGACAGGCTTCAATCAGCCCCAGCATTTT. It yields the protein CACLTGFNQPQHF. This rearrangement joins TRBV30 to TRBJ1-5; a weak D match, TRBD1 (6 bases). Germline values: CDR1 GTSNPN, CDR2 SVGIG (reference sequence). CDR3 size: 13 residues. Deletions cut 6 bases from V and 3 bases from J, with 12 bases between.

CDR3 loop: CATSIYLSGANVLTF. Written as DNA, the CDR3 is TGTGCCACCTCTATCTACCTCTCTGGGGCCAACGTCCTGACTTTC. The J gene is TRBJ2-6, the V gene TRBV27; D gene uncertain. From germline, CDR1 is MNHEY and CDR2 SMNVEV (reference sequence). The length of the CDR3 is 15 residues. V lost 10 bases to trimming and J lost 0 bases, with 13 bases between them.

The V and J genes are TRBV5-1 and TRBJ2-3; 14 nucleotides align to TRBD2. The CDR3 covers 17 residues. Germline values: CDR1 SGHRS, CDR2 YFSETQ. V shed 0 bases, J shed 5 bases, and the junction held 5 bases outside the gene matches. CDR3: CASSLGLAGGPKDTQYF. DNA for the CDR3: TGCGCCAGCAGCTTGGGACTAGCGGGAGGGCCGAAAGATACGCAGTATTTT. Full variable domain (missing parts from reference TRBV5-1 and TRBJ2-3): KAGVTQTPRYLIKTRGQQVTLSCSPISGHRSVSWYQQTPGQGLQFLFEYFSETQRNKGNFPGRFSGRQFSNSRSEMNVSTLELGDSALYLCASSLGLAGGPKDTQYFGPGTRLTVL.

The chain links TRBV15 to TRBJ2-7, with 9 bases identical to TRBD1. Germline assignment: CDR1 LNHNV and CDR2 YYDKDF (reference sequence). The CDR3 extends over 11 amino acids. The V and J ends lost 8 bases and 6 bases, in that order; junction bases with no gene match: 2. CDR3 sequence (DNA): TGTGCCACCTTGGACAGGGGCGAGCAGTACTTC. Translating gives CATLDRGEQYF.

The rearrangement uses TRBV5-4 and TRBJ1-1; D possibly corresponds to TRBD1 (5 bases). CDR3 length: 13 residues. The germline V gene has CDR1 SGHNT and CDR2 YYREEE (reference sequence). Trimming removed 9 bases from V and 5 bases from J, with 17 bases in between. The CDR3 nucleotides are TGTGCCACCGGACACCCCGGTAGAACTGAAGCTTTCTTT. It encodes CATGHPGRTEAFF. Looking up the rest from reference TRBV5-4 and TRBJ1-1 gives the full variable domain: ETGVTQSPTHLIKTRGQQVTLRCSSQSGHNTVSWYQQALGQGPQFIFQYYREEENGRGNFPPRFSGLQFPNYSSELNVNALELDDSALYLCATGHPGRTEAFFGQGTRLTVV.

The chain uses TRBV13 and TRBJ1-2; D not resolved. Germline V lookup: CDR1 PRHDT, CDR2 FYEKMQ (reference sequence). The CDR3 has 12 amino acids. V lost 2 bases and J lost 5, with 6 bases in between. The CDR3 spells CASSLRGYGYTF. The CDR3 DNA sequence: TGTGCCAGCAGCTTACGGGGTTATGGCTACACCTTC.

The table lists this clone with a count of one. The chain has TRBV29-1 and TRBJ2-1, with D perhaps matching TRBD2 (5 bases). The V and J ends lost 5 bases and 0 bases respectively, with 17 bases between them. The CDR3 has 16 residues. From germline, CDR1 is SQVTM and CDR2 ANQGSEA. CDR3 sequence: CSVSTDSLSSYNEQFF. The CDR3 nucleotides read TGCAGCGTTTCGACGGACTCACTTAGCTCCTACAATGAGCAGTTCTTC.

The chain has TRBV6-1 and TRBJ1-2, with TRBD1 as a possible D gene (6 bases). Germline V lookup: CDR1 MNHNS, CDR2 SASEGT. V was pared by 5 bases and J by 4 bases, with 11 bases between. CDR3 size: 13 residues. Written as DNA, the CDR3 is TGTGCCAGCAGTTCCCTACAGGGCTATGGCTACACCTTC. As protein: CASSSLQGYGYTF.

This chain links TRBV10-3 with TRBJ2-1, with a possible D match to TRBD2 (7 bases). The CDR3 is made up of 14 amino acids. Trimming pared 0 bases from V and 8 bases from J, leaving 11 bases between. From germline, CDR1 is ENHRY and CDR2 SYGVKD. The CDR3 region has the DNA TGTGCCATCAGTGAGTCCGGGGGGCTGGATGAGCAGTTCTTC. It yields the protein CAISESGGLDEQFF.

The chain has TRBV27 and TRBJ1-5; D call uncertain. Trimming removed 3 bases at V and 7 bases at J, with 7 bases between. CDR3 length: 12 residues. Looked up from germline, CDR1 is MNHEY and CDR2 is SMNVEV (reference sequence). The CDR3 loop reads CASSLLRQPQHF. CDR3 DNA: TGTGCCAGCAGTTTGCTTCGGCAGCCCCAGCATTTT.

The count of this clone is one. The J gene is TRBJ1-1, the V gene TRBV6-1; D might be TRBD1 (5 bases). CDR1 and CDR2 (germline): MNHNS, SASEGT. This CDR3 is 12 amino acids long. Trimming stripped 2 bases from V and 11 bases from J, with 12 bases between. DNA for the CDR3: TGTGCCAGCAGTGAAAGGGGTATGATGGCTTTCTTT. It yields the protein CASSERGMMAFF.

The rearrangement links TRBV13 to TRBJ2-3; no firm D call. The CDR3 runs 13 residues. CDR1 PRHDT and CDR2 FYEKMQ come from the germline V gene (reference sequence). Between the trimmed V and J ends, which lost 0 bases and 3 bases, there was a span of 4 bases. This chain's CDR3 is CASSLGATDTQYF. The CDR3 bases are TGTGCCAGCAGCTTAGGGGCTACAGATACGCAGTATTTT.

This sequence joins TRBV4-3 and TRBJ2-7, with 11 bases fitting TRBD2. J lost 3 bases, V lost 1 base, and 8 bases had no gene match. The CDR3 loop spans 17 amino acids. Germline loops: CDR1 LGHNA, CDR2 YSLEER. As DNA, the CDR3 is TGCGCCAGCAGCCAAGCCACCGGGACTAGCGGTTTCTACGAGCAGTACTTC. As protein: CASSQATGTSGFYEQYF.

The chain has TRBV5-1 and TRBJ1-1, with D possibly being TRBD1 (5 bases). Germline V gives CDR1 SGHRS, CDR2 YFSETQ. This CDR3 has 13 amino acids. V was trimmed by 4 bases and J by 1 base, leaving 8 bases between them. In DNA form, the CDR3 reads TGCGCCAGCAGCCTCGGGGGGAACACTGAAGCTTTCTTT. Its translation is CASSLGGNTEAFF.

The chain combines TRBV6-6 with TRBJ2-7, with a weak D call TRBD2 (5 bases). The CDR3 runs to 15 residues. Trimming took 5 bases from V and 7 from J, leaving 21 bases between them. Germline CDR1 is MNHNY and CDR2 is SVGAGI (reference sequence). CDR3 sequence: CASSPNSVLGVEQYF. The CDR3, as DNA: TGTGCCAGCAGTCCAAATAGCGTTCTGGGCGTAGAGCAGTACTTC.

The rearrangement joins TRBV2 to TRBJ1-2, with D possibly TRBD1 on 6 matching bases. Trimming shortened V by 6 bases and J by 6 bases, and 20 bases separated the two germline ends. This CDR3 is 15 amino acids long. In germline, CDR1 is SNHLY, CDR2 FYNNEI. Here the CDR3 reads CASRLTGTQFNGYTF. The DNA of the CDR3 is TGTGCCAGCAGACTCACAGGGACCCAATTCAATGGCTACACCTTC. Together with reference TRBV2 and TRBJ1-2, the CDR3 gives the full variable domain: EPEVTQTPSHQVTQMGQEVILRCVPISNHLYFYWYRQILGQKVEFLVSFYNNEISEKSEIFDDQFSVERPDGSNFTLKIRSTKLEDSAMYFCASRLTGTQFNGYTFGSGTRLTVV.

The chain links TRBV27 to TRBJ1-1; D might be TRBD1 (5 bases). Between the trimmed V and J ends, which lost 6 bases and 5 bases, there was a span of 10 bases. The CDR3 totals 12 residues. CDR1 MNHEY and CDR2 SMNVEV come from the germline V gene (reference sequence). Here the CDR3 reads CASSEGRTEAFF. The CDR3 nucleotides read TGTGCCAGCAGCGAGGGGAGGACTGAAGCTTTCTTT.

The chain carries TRBV7-7 and TRBJ2-5; D gene ambiguous. Trimming shortened V by 1 base and J by 4 bases, and 19 bases separated the two germline ends. CDR1 and CDR2 (germline): SSHAT, FNYEAQ (reference sequence). This CDR3 comprises 17 residues. The CDR3 loop reads CASSLGVEAKTTETQYF. The CDR3 DNA follows: TGTGCCAGCAGCTTAGGAGTAGAAGCAAAAACTACAGAGACCCAGTACTTC.

The chain employs TRBV28 and TRBJ2-7, with D possibly TRBD1 on 5 matching bases. Germline V gene sequence: CDR1 MDHEN, CDR2 SYDVKM. V gave up 6 bases and J gave up 2 bases, with 11 bases separating them. There are 13 residues in the CDR3. The CDR3, as DNA: TGTGCCAGCAGCCCCAGGGCTCCCTACGAGCAGTACTTC. It is translated as CASSPRAPYEQYF.

The chain couples TRBV7-9 to TRBJ2-1; 11 nucleotides match TRBD2. The length of the CDR3 is 15 residues. CDR1 and CDR2 from the germline V gene are SEHNR and FQNEAQ (reference sequence). V dropped 5 bases and J dropped 4; count of bases not matched to a gene: 4. CDR3 DNA sequence: TGTGCCAGCAGCCCTCGACTAGCGGGGTACAATGAGCAGTTCTTC. It translates to CASSPRLAGYNEQFF.

The chain joins TRBV20-1 to TRBJ1-1; D ambiguous. The CDR3 totals 11 residues. The V end was cut by 5 bases, the J end by 1 base, with 5 bases between. CDR1 is DFQATT and CDR2 is SNEGSKA in the germline V gene (reference sequence). This CDR3 is CSAPWNTEAFF. CDR3 nucleotides: TGCAGTGCTCCATGGAACACTGAAGCTTTCTTT.

This clone was recorded once. The V call is TRBV7-2, the J call TRBJ2-7; 8 bases line up with TRBD1. CDR3 size: 13 residues. CDR1 and CDR2 (germline): SGHTA, FQGNSA. V gave up 7 bases and J gave up 7 bases; unmatched junction bases: 9. This CDR3 is CASTGQGPDEQYF. The CDR3 coding sequence is TGTGCCAGCACCGGACAGGGACCCGATGAGCAGTACTTC.